The present TCR beta chain was sequenced within a study of blood T cells in healthy people across ages. Comments on this clonotype: No antigen is known for it.

Study outcomes and limitations: TCR beta diversity per million T cells fell roughly linearly with age. Greater diversity and more naive CD4+ cells were seen in long-lived donors than in aged donors.

The donors, all healthy, were Caucasians living in Russia, aged roughly 6 to 90. Every sample had a minimum of 6 million PBMCs isolated. Using a J-beta primer mix together with a sample-barcoded 5' primer, a second PCR was run for roughly 7 to 12 cycles. TCRdb processed the 5' RACE reads anew with MiXCR; each CDR3 protein has one entry. The sample lists about 670,000 distinct CDR3 sequences, around 52% seen once, with roughly 13% in the top ten. The sample consisted of blood. This sequence was found in an elderly woman in good health.

This CDR3 reads CASSSRDFGEQFF. In DNA form, the CDR3 reads TGTGCCAGCTCCTCCCGGGACTTTGGTGAGCAGTTCTTC. The rearrangement uses TRBV27 and TRBJ2-1; maybe TRBD2 (6 bases). Trimming took 8 bases from V and 9 from J, leaving 17 bases between them. CDR1 and CDR2 (germline): MNHEY, SMNVEV (reference sequence). CDR3 length: 13 residues.